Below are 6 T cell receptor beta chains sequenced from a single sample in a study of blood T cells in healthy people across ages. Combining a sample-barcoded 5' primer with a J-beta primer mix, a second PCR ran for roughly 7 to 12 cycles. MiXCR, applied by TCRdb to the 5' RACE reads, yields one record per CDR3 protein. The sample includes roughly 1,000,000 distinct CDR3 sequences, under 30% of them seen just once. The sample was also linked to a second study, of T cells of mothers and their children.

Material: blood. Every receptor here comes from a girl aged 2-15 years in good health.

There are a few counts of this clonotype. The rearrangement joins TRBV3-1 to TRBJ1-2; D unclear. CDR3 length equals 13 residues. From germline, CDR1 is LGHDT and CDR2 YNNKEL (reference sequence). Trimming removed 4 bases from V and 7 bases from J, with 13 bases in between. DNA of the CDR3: TGTGCCAGCAGCCCTACTTACGAGAGTGGCTACACCTTC. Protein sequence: CASSPTYESGYTF.

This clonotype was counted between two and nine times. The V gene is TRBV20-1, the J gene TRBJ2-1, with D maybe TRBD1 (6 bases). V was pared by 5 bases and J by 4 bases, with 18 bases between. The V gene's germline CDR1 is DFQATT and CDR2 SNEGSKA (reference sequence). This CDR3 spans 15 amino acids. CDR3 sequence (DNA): TGCAGTGCTCCCAGGGGCCCAACCTCATACAATGAGCAGTTCTTC. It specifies CSAPRGPTSYNEQFF.

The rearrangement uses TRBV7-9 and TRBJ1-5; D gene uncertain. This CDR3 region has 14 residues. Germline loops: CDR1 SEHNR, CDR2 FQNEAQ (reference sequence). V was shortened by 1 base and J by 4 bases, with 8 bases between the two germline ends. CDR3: CASSLGSDNQPQHF. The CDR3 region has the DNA TGTGCCAGCAGCTTAGGGTCAGATAATCAGCCCCAGCATTTT.

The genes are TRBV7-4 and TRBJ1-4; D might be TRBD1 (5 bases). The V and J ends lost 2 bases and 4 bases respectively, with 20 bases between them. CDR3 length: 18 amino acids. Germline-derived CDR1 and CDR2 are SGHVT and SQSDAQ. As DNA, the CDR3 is TGTGCCAGCAGCTTACACGGGCTCCCGAGGGACTTTAATGAAAAACTGTTTTTT. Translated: CASSLHGLPRDFNEKLFF.

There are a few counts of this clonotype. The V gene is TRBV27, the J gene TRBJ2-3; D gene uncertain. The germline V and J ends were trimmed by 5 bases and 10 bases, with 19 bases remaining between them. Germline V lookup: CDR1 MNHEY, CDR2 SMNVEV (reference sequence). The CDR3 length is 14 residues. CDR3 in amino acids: CASSRRPEITAQYF. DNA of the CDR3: TGTGCCAGCAGTCGGCGGCCGGAGATCACCGCGCAGTATTTT.

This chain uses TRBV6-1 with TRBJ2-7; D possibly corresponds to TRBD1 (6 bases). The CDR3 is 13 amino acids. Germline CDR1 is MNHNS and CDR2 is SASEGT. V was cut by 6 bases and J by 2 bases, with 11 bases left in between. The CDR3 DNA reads TGTGCCAGCAGGAGGACAGCGACCTACGAGCAGTACTTC. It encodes CASRRTATYEQYF.